This T cell receptor beta chain was captured by sequencing in a study of T cells in localized non-small cell lung cancer. CDR1 is MDHEN, CDR2 SYDVKM, per germline. This CDR3 is 16 amino acids long. The junction had 6 bases not matched to a gene; V was cut back by 1 base and J by 3 bases. Some clones are missing from TCRdb's copy, which holds only in-frame ones; the method was immunoSEQ multiplex PCR. The sample has a few thousand clones, approximately 28% seen once. This clone counts as medium-sized. The rearrangement links TRBV28 to TRBJ1-2; the match to TRBD1 covers 9 bases. The material sequenced was lung tumor tissue, taken before any cancer treatment. This receptor was identified in a woman between 35 and 75 years old with stage I lung adenocarcinoma. The CDR3 DNA reads TGTGCCAGCAGTTTATCAGGACAGGGGTCTCACTATGGCTACACCTTC. It is translated as CASSLSGQGSHYGYTF.